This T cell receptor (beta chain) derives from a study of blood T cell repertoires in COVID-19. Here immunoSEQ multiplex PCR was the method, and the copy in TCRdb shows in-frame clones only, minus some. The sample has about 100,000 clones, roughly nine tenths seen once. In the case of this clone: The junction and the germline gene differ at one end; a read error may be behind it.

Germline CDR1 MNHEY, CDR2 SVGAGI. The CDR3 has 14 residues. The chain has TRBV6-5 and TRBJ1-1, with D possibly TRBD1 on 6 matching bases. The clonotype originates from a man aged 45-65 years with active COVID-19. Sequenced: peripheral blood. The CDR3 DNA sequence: TGTGCCAGCAGTTACGACAGGATGAAGACTGAAGCTTTCTTT. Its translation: CASSYDRMKTEAFF.